This T cell receptor beta chain comes out of a study of identical twins. Study-level results: There was an excess of low generation probability in the out-of-frame alpha sequences that twins shared.

Comment on this clonotype: Its antigen is not known.

V was clipped by 7 bases and J by 0 bases, with 18 bases between them. Germline V lookup: CDR1 SEHNR, CDR2 FQNEAQ (reference sequence). The CDR3 extends over 16 amino acids. MiXCR, run by TCRdb on the 5' RACE reads, gives a single entry per CDR3 protein. Found here are approximately 190,000 distinct CDR3 sequences, less than 20% of them singletons; the top ten hold over 35%. This sample was also put to use in a study of T cells expressing NK-cell markers.

The sample consisted of CD8+ T cells sorted from blood. The source of this sequence is a woman under 30 in good health. V and J are TRBV7-9 and TRBJ1-2; D might be TRBD1 (6 bases). The CDR3 region has the DNA TGTGCCAGCACCTCGGAGGGGGGGCTCGCTAACTATGGCTACACCTTC. Amino acids: CASTSEGGLANYGYTF. Full variable domain (missing parts from reference TRBV7-9 and TRBJ1-2): DTGVSQNPRHKITKRGQNVTFRCDPISEHNRLYWYRQTLGQGPEFLTYFQNEAQLEKSRLLSDRFSAERPKGSFSTLEIQRTEQGDSAMYLCASTSEGGLANYGYTFGSGTRLTVV.